A selection of T cell receptor beta chains follows, all from one sample in a study of cytomegalovirus exposure and HLA in healthy donors. Clones were sequenced by immunoSEQ multiplex PCR, and TCRdb holds only the in-frame ones, with some missing. Seen here are over 130,000 clones, 80% observed once, and the top ten hold 2.4%. Sequencing input: PBMCs. The receptors derive from a man in his forties or fifties in good health and CMV-seronegative. Both conserved end residues are part of each CDR3. D genes are given only for firm matches. Clone size is shown for a subset of rows, as once, few, many or a class of expanded clone.

v_gene	d_gene	j_gene	abundance	CDR3aa	CDR3nt
TRBV28	.	TRBJ1-5	.	CASSTGTQPQHF	TGTGCCAGCAGCACAGGGACACAGCCCCAGCATTTT
TRBV7-3	.	TRBJ2-1	.	CASSSGTSTYNEQFF	TGTGCCAGCAGCTCCGGGACAAGCACCTACAATGAGCAGTTCTTC
TRBV19	TRBD1	TRBJ2-3	.	CASNRRGDTQYF	TGTGCCAGTAATCGCAGGGGGGATACGCAGTATTTT
TRBV9	TRBD1	TRBJ1-2	.	CASSPSQGAFGYTF	TGTGCCAGCAGCCCCTCACAGGGGGCATTTGGCTACACCTTC
TRBV4-2	TRBD2	TRBJ2-7	.	CASSQITSGGSGEQYF	TGTGCCAGCAGCCAAATTACTAGCGGGGGGTCGGGGGAGCAGTACTTC
TRBV30	TRBD1	TRBJ2-3	once	CAWRTGQGWSDTQYF	TGTGCCTGGAGGACGGGACAGGGGTGGTCAGATACGCAGTATTTT
TRBV27	.	TRBJ2-2	.	CASKLAVTGELFF	TGTGCCAGCAAACTAGCTGTCACCGGGGAGCTGTTTTTT
TRBV5-1	.	TRBJ1-1	.	CASSLNQANTEAFF	TGCGCCAGCAGCTTAAACCAGGCAAACACTGAAGCTTTCTTT
TRBV18	.	TRBJ1-2	.	CASSPRDTHYGYTF	TGTGCCAGCTCACCCCGGGACACTCACTATGGCTACACCTTC
TRBV6-1	.	TRBJ2-5	.	CASSAHLGGGETQYF	TGTGCCAGCAGTGCCCACCTTGGGGGAGGAGAGACCCAGTACTTC
TRBV6-5	TRBD2	TRBJ2-5	.	CASRGLGDLETQYF	TGTGCCAGCAGGGGACTAGGGGATTTAGAGACCCAGTACTTC
TRBV5-5	.	TRBJ1-1	.	CASSLWFNSEAFF	TGTGCCAGCAGCTTGTGGTTCAACTCTGAAGCTTTCTTT
TRBV5-1	.	TRBJ1-1	few	CASSLQGGSTEAFF	TGCGCCAGCAGCTTGCAGGGCGGTAGCACTGAAGCTTTCTTT
TRBV27	.	TRBJ1-1	few	CASRYRENTEAFF	TGTGCCAGCAGATACAGGGAGAACACTGAAGCTTTCTTT
TRBV19	.	TRBJ1-1	few	CASSIEGKGDTEAFF	TGTGCCAGTAGTATAGAAGGGAAGGGGGACACTGAAGCTTTCTTT
TRBV5-5	.	TRBJ1-1	.	CASSPPGGPNTEAFF	TGTGCCAGCAGCCCCCCCGGGGGACCGAACACTGAAGCTTTCTTT
TRBV4-2	TRBD2	TRBJ2-3	.	CASSQPTSGSSTDTQYF	TGTGCCAGCAGCCAACCTACAAGCGGGAGTAGCACAGATACGCAGTATTTT
TRBV28	.	TRBJ1-1	.	CASSSPSLRTEAFF	TGTGCCAGCAGCTCGCCGAGTTTAAGAACTGAAGCTTTCTTT
TRBV7-3	.	TRBJ1-5	.	CASSDLGEYSNQPQHF	TGTGCCAGCAGCGATCTAGGGGAATATAGCAATCAGCCCCAGCATTTT
TRBV4-1	.	TRBJ1-2	.	CASSQEAGGYTF	TGCGCCAGCAGCCAAGAAGCGGGTGGCTACACCTTC
TRBV4-1	TRBD1	TRBJ1-1	.	CASSHLNRGKRDTEAFF	TGCGCCAGCAGCCATCTCAACAGGGGGAAGAGGGACACTGAAGCTTTCTTT
TRBV7-9	.	TRBJ2-5	.	CASSLGTETRKKTQYF	TGTGCCAGCAGCTTAGGTACCGAAACGCGGAAGAAGACCCAGTACTTC
TRBV5-8	TRBD1	TRBJ2-5	.	CASSLWDREETQYF	TGTGCCAGCAGCTTGTGGGACAGGGAAGAGACCCAGTACTTC
TRBV9	TRBD2	TRBJ2-3	.	CASSGRLAGRGSTDTQYF	TGTGCCAGCAGCGGGCGACTAGCGGGAAGGGGATCAACAGATACGCAGTATTTT
TRBV28	TRBD1	TRBJ1-5	.	CATRGTAIWGNQPQHF	TGTGCCACCAGGGGGACAGCCATATGGGGCAATCAGCCCCAGCATTTT